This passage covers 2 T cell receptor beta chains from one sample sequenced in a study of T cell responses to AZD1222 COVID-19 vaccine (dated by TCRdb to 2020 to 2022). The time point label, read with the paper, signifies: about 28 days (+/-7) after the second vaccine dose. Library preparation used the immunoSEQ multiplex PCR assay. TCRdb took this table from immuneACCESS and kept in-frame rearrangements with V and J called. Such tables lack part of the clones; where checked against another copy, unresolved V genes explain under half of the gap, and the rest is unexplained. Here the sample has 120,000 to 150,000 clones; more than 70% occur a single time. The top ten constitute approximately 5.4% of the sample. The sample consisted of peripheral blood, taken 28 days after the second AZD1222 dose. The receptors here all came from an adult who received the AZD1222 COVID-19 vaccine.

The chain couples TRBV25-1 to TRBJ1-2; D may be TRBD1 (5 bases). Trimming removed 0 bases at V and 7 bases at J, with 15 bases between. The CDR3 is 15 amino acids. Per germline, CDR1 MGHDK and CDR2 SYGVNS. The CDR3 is CASSEYRTSLGGYTF. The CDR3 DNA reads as TGTGCCAGCAGTGAATATCGGACAAGTCTCGGTGGCTACACCTTC.

The CDR3 spells CASSFGGPSYEQYF. Written as DNA, the CDR3 is TGTGCCAGCAGCTTTGGCGGTCCCTCCTACGAGCAGTACTTC. This chain links TRBV5-4 with TRBJ2-7, with D hard to call. Germline V gene lookup returns CDR1 SGHNT and CDR2 YYREEE (reference sequence). The V and J ends lost 2 bases and 0 bases respectively, with 9 bases between them. The CDR3 length is 14 residues. Full variable domain (outside the CDR3, taken from reference TRBV5-4 and TRBJ2-7): ETGVTQSPTHLIKTRGQQVTLRCSSQSGHNTVSWYQQALGQGPQFIFQYYREEENGRGNFPPRFSGLQFPNYSSELNVNALELDDSALYLCASSFGGPSYEQYFGPGTRLTVT.